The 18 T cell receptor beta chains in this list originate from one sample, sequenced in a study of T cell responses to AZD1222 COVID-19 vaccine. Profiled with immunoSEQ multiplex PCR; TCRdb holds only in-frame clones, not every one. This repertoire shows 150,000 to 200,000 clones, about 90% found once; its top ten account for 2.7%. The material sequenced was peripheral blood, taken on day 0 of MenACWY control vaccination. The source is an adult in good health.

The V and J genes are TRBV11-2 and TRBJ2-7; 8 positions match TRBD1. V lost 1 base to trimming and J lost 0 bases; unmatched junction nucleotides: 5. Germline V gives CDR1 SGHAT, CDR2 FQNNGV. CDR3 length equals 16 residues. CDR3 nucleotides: TGTGCCAGCAGCTTAGCCAGGGGGCCCACCTCCTACGAGCAGTACTTC. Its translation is CASSLARGPTSYEQYF.

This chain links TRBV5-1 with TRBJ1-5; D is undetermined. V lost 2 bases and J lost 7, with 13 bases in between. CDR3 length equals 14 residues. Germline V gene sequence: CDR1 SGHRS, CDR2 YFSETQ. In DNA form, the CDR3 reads TGCGCCAGCAGCTTAGGGCCCACTGAGCAGCCCCAGCATTTT. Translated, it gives CASSLGPTEQPQHF.

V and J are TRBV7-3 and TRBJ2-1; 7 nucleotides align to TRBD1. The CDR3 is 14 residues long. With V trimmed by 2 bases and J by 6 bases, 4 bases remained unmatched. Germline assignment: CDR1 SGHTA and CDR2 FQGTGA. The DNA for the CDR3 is TGTGCCAGCAGCTTAGACAGGGTGGTCAATGAGCAGTTCTTC. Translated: CASSLDRVVNEQFF.

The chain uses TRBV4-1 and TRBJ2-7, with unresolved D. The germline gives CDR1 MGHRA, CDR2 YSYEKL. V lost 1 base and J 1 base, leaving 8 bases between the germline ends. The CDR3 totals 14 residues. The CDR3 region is CASSQAGRSYEQYF. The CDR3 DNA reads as TGCGCCAGCAGCCAAGCGGGCAGATCCTACGAGCAGTACTTC.

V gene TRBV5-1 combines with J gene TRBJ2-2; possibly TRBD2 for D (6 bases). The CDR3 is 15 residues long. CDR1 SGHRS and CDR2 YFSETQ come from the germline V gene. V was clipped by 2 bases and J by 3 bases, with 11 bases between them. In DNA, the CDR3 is TGCGCCAGCAGCTTCAGGCGGGGATACACCGGGGAGCTGTTTTTT. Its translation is CASSFRRGYTGELFF.

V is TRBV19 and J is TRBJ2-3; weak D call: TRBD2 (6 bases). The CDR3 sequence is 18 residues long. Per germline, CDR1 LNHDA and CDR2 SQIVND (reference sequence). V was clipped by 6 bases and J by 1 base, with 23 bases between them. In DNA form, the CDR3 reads TGTGCCAGTAGCCGAGATGGAGCCCCGGGAGCGGGCACAGATACGCAGTATTTT. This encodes CASSRDGAPGAGTDTQYF. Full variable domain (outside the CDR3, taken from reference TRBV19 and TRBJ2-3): DGGITQSPKYLFRKEGQNVTLSCEQNLNHDAMYWYRQDPGQGLRLIYYSQIVNDFQKGDIAEGYSVSREKKESFPLTVTSAQKNPTAFYLCASSRDGAPGAGTDTQYFGPGTRLTVL.

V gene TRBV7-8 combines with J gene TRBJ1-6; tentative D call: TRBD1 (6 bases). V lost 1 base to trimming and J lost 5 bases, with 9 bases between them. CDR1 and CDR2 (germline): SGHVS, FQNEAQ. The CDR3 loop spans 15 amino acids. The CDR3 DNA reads TGTGCCAGCAGCTTAGAAGGGACAAATAATTCACCCCTCCACTTT. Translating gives CASSLEGTNNSPLHF.

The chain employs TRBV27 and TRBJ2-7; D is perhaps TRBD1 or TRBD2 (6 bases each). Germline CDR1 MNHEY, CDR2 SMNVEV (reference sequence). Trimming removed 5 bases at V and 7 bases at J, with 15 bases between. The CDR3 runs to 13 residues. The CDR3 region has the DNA TGTGCCAGCAGTGCCACGGGGGCAGCGGAGCAGTACTTC. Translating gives CASSATGAAEQYF.

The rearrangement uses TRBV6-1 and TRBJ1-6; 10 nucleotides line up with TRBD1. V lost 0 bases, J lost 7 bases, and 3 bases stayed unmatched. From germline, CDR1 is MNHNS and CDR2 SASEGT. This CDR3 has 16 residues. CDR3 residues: CASSEATGGANSPLHF. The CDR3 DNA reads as TGTGCCAGCAGTGAAGCGACAGGGGGCGCGAATTCACCCCTCCACTTT.

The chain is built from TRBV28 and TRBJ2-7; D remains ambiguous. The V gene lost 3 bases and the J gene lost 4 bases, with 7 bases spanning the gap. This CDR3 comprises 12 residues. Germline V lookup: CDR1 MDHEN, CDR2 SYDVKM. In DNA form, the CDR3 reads TGTGCCAGCAGTTTGGGATGGTACGAGCAGTACTTC. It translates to CASSLGWYEQYF.

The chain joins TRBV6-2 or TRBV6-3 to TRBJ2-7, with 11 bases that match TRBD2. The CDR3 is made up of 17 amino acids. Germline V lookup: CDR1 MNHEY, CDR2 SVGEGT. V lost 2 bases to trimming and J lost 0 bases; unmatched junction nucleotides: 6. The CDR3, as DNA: TGTGCCAGCAGTTACCGACTAGCGGGGACCAGCTCCTACGAGCAGTACTTC. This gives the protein CASSYRLAGTSSYEQYF.

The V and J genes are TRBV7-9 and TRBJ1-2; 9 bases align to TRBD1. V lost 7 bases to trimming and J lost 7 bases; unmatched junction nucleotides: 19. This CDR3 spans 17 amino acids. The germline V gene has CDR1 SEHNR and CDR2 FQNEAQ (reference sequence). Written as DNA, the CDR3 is TGTGCCAGCACCTTGGGGATGCTAGGGACAGGGAGTGGTGGCTACACCTTC. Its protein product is CASTLGMLGTGSGGYTF.

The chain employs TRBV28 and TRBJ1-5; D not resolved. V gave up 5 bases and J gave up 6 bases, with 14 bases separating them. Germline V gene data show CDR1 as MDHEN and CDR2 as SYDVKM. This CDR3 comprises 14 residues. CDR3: CASSLFSTGQPQHF. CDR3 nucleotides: TGTGCCAGCAGTCTCTTTTCGACGGGTCAGCCCCAGCATTTT.

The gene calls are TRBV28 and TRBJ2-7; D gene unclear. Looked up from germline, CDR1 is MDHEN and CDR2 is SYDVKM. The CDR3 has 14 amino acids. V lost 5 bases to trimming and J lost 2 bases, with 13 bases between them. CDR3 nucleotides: TGTGCCAGCAGTCGACACACCACCCCCTACGAGCAGTACTTC. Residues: CASSRHTTPYEQYF.

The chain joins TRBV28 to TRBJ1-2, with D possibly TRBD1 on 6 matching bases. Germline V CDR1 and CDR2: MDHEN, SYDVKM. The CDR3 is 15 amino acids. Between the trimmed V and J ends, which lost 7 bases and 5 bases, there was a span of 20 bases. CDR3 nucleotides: TGTGCCAGCACCGCCCTCCGGGGGCGCGGGTATGGCTACACCTTC. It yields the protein CASTALRGRGYGYTF.

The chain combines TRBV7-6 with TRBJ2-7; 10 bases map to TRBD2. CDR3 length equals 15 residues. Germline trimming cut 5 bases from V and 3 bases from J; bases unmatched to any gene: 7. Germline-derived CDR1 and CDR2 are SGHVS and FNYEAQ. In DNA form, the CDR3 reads TGTGCCAGCAGCCCTAGCGGGGGCCAGGGCTACGAGCAGTACTTC. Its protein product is CASSPSGGQGYEQYF.

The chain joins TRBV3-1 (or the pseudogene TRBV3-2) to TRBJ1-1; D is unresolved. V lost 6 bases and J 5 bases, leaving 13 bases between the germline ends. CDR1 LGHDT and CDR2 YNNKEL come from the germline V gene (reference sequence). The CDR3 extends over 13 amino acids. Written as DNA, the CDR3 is TGTGCCAGCAGAATGGACGTTCGGACTGAAGCTTTCTTT. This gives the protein CASRMDVRTEAFF.

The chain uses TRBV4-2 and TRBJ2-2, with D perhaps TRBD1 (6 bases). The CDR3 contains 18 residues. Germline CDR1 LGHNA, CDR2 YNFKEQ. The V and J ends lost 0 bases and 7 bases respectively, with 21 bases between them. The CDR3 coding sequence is TGTGCCAGCAGCCAAGAAGGAGTGGGACACCGAAAGGGCGGGGAGCTGTTTTTT. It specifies CASSQEGVGHRKGGELFF.